One sample yielded the 8 T cell receptor beta chains listed below, sequenced in a study of T cell responses to AZD1222 COVID-19 vaccine. TCRdb keeps only in-frame clones here, not all; method: immunoSEQ multiplex PCR. The sample yields around 130,000 clones, about 90% seen once. The sequences come from peripheral blood, collected on day 0 of AZD1222 vaccination. The receptor set was obtained from an adult in good health.

This chain uses TRBV3-1 (or the pseudogene TRBV3-2) with TRBJ1-3; D unclear. Trimming removed 0 bases at V and 3 bases at J, with 9 bases between. CDR1 is LGHDT, CDR2 YNNKEL, per germline (reference sequence). The CDR3 extends over 15 amino acids. Here the CDR3 DNA reads TGTGCCAGCAGCCAAGAAGGCGGGTTTGGAAACACCATATATTTT. As protein: CASSQEGGFGNTIYF.

The CDR3 DNA reads TGCGCCAGCAGTGGAAAAGAGTCGAACTATGGCTACACCTTC. Encoded protein: CASSGKESNYGYTF. The chain links TRBV10-2 to TRBJ1-2; the D is unclear. Germline loops: CDR1 WSHSY, CDR2 SAAADI. Between the trimmed V and J ends, which lost 4 bases and 2 bases, there was a span of 11 bases. The CDR3 runs to 14 residues.

The chain recombines TRBV7-8 with TRBJ1-2; 7 bases match TRBD1. The CDR3 is 14 amino acids. The ends lost 5 bases at V and 5 bases at J; junction bases unmatched: 8. Germline CDR1 and CDR2: SGHVS and FQNEAQ. The DNA for the CDR3 is TGTGCCAGCAGCGGAGGGGGCCCAAAATATGGCTACACCTTC. This codes for CASSGGGPKYGYTF.

V gene TRBV28 combines with J gene TRBJ1-1; D may be TRBD1 (6 bases). Looked up from germline, CDR1 is MDHEN and CDR2 is SYDVKM. V lost 6 bases and J lost 4, with 18 bases in between. There are 15 residues in the CDR3. The chain's CDR3 is CASSPNRKGGTEAFF. The CDR3, as DNA: TGTGCCAGCAGCCCGAACAGGAAGGGGGGCACTGAAGCTTTCTTT.

The V and J genes are TRBV6-1 and TRBJ1-5; no firm D call. CDR3 length: 15 residues. V lost 1 base, J lost 6 bases, and 13 bases lay in between. CDR1 and CDR2 from the germline V gene are MNHNS and SASEGT. In DNA, the CDR3 is TGTGCCAGCAGTGAAGAGACCTGGCCCCGTCAGCCCCAGCATTTT. Translated, it gives CASSEETWPRQPQHF.

The CDR3 nucleotides read TGTGCCAGCAGTGAAGCCCCCCGATATAGCGGAAACAATGAGCAGTTCTTC. It codes for CASSEAPRYSGNNEQFF. V is TRBV6-1 and J is TRBJ2-1; a weak D match, TRBD2 (6 bases). V was pared by 0 bases and J by 5 bases, with 17 bases between. This CDR3 has 17 amino acids. Germline V gene lookup returns CDR1 MNHNS and CDR2 SASEGT.

The chain uses TRBV30 and TRBJ1-1, with D maybe TRBD1 (5 bases). The V gene lost 6 bases and the J gene lost 4 bases, with 9 bases spanning the gap. The CDR3 covers 11 residues. Germline CDR1 is GTSNPN and CDR2 is SVGIG (reference sequence). The CDR3 region has the DNA TGTGCCTGCCAAAGGGGCACTGAAGCTTTCTTT. Its protein is CACQRGTEAFF.

The CDR3 bases are TGTGCCAGCAGGAGACAGGGGGTATCCTACGAGCAGTACTTC. Translation: CASRRQGVSYEQYF. The gene calls are TRBV2 and TRBJ2-7; 9 bases match TRBD1. The CDR3 spans 14 residues. The V gene's germline CDR1 is SNHLY and CDR2 FYNNEI. The junction had 4 bases not matched to a gene; V was cut back by 6 bases and J by 1 base.